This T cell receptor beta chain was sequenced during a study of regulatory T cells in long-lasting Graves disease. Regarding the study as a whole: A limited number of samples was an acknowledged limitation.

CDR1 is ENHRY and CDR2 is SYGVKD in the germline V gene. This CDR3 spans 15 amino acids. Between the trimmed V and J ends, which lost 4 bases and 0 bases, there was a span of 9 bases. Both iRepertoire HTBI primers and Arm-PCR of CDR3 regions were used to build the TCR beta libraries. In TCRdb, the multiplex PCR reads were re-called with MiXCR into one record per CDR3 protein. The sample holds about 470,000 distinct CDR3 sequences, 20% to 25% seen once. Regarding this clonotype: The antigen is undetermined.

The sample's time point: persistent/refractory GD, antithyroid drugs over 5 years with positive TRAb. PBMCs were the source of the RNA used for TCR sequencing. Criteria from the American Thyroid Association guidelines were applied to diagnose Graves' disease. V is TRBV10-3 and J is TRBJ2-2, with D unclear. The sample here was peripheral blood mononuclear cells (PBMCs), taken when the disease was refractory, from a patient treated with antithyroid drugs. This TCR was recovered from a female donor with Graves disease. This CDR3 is CAISGGSSNTGELFF. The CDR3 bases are TGTGCCATCAGTGGCGGCTCATCGAACACCGGGGAGCTGTTTTTT.